This T cell receptor beta chain was observed in a study of T cell responses to AZD1222 COVID-19 vaccine. Study-wide findings and caveats: There were mostly white British donors and more females than males, and clonal diversity was possibly underestimated.

The data were produced by immunoSEQ multiplex PCR, yet TCRdb's version contains in-frame clones alone and is incomplete. The repertoire holds roughly 180,000 clones, with around 87% as singletons. Trimming left V 1 base short and J 6 bases short, with 8 bases between. The CDR3 spans 13 residues. The germline V gene encodes CDR1 SGHTA and CDR2 FQGTGA. About this clone itself: Its antigen remains unidentified.

This clonotype was obtained from an adult in good health. The gene calls are TRBV7-3 and TRBJ2-3, with a possible D match to TRBD2 (6 bases). This specimen was peripheral blood, taken on day 0 of AZD1222 vaccination. In nucleotides, the CDR3 is TGTGCCAGCAGCTTAAGGAGGGCCGATACGCAGTATTTT. This encodes CASSLRRADTQYF.